This TCR beta chain comes out of a study of Tregs in tolerant kidney transplant recipients. Study results and limitations: Changing PCR primers prevented nucleotide comparison between some patients' samples. No direct test of biological reproducibility was done here. The most relevant donor-specific Treg TCRbeta repertoire apparently came from expansion with activated donor B cells.

Recipients received nonmyeloablative bone marrow transplants from related graft donors, with transient mixed chimerism. A remark on this clone: Its specificity is unknown. The CDR3 goes on 3 residues after the read ends, and that part is filled in from the germline J gene.

The V end was cut by 4 bases, the J end by 4 bases, with 8 bases between. The CDR3 runs 13 residues. CDR1 is MNHNS, CDR2 SASEGT, per germline. The method was immunoSEQ multiplex PCR; TCRdb's version includes in-frame clones alone and lacks a portion of them. This table lists 15,000 or so clones. The genes are TRBV6-1 and TRBJ1-5; possible D gene TRBD1, 6 bases. The starting material was CD4+ T cells from blood (PBMCs), obtained 12 months after the transplant. The sequence was obtained from a human patient who received a combined kidney and bone marrow transplant. Some of these T cells may belong to the graft donor. The covered CDR3 bases are TGTGCCAGCAGTGGGACAGCAAATCAGCCC. Translating it yields CASSGTANQP. The full CDR3 protein reads CASSGTANQPQHF.